Sequencing of this T cell receptor beta chain was carried out in a study of blood T cell repertoires in COVID-19. As for the study in general: COVID-19 samples from acute and convalescent phases originated in the United States, Italy and Spain. PBMCs, B-cell-depleted T cells, or T cells were the source of the cDNA or gDNA that made up the material.

In the study's own analysis: Counts of nucleated cells, estimated from reference gene primer amplification, were obtained. Using immunoSEQ multiplex PCR, the repertoire was profiled, and TCRdb retains in-frame clones only, with some absent. V and J calls and clone size are copied from that table; D and trimming were computed from the DNA. The table shows 190,000 or so clones, with under 90% occurring only once. The sample was peripheral blood. The receptor was isolated from a man between 40 and 49 years old with acute or convalescent COVID-19.

DNA for the CDR3: TGTGCCAGCACGATTAGGGGACTAGCGGCGAATGAGCAGTTCTTC. It translates to CASTIRGLAANEQFF. The chain is built from TRBV21-1 and TRBJ2-1; TRBD2 reflects the table's D call only, with no check against the DNA. TRBV21-1 is termed a pseudogene. This CDR3 region has 15 residues.